The clone carrying this T cell receptor beta chain occurred a few times. What it binds is unknown. The CDR3 sequence is 15 residues long. With V trimmed by 5 bases and J by 2 bases, 8 bases remained unmatched. CDR1 and CDR2 (germline): SGHTA, FQGNSA. These data are taken from a study of T-cell memory formation after mild COVID-19. Study details: Each donor largely had its own TCR clusters. Whole-study results and caveats: Clones from the second wave (peaking day 37) had unconfirmed SARS-CoV-2 specificity. Mainly in CM and EM were contracting CD4+ clones; CD8+ were in EMRA.

Employing constant-segment primers, 5'RACE generated TCR alpha and TCR beta cDNA libraries bearing sample barcodes and UMIs. One entry per CDR3 protein, called by TCRdb with MiXCR from the 5' RACE reads. The data hold around 470,000 distinct CDR3 sequences, with 15% to 25% observed a single time. This receptor was obtained from an adult woman who had mild COVID-19 (a few samples of this study predate the infection). Cell type and time point are not known. The chain is built from TRBV7-2 and TRBJ1-1; 7 bases align to TRBD1. Sequenced input: PBMCs or a T cell subset sorted from them (not recorded which). The CDR3 DNA sequence: TGTGCCAGCAGCACGAATAGGGACAGAAACACTGAAGCTTTCTTT. Protein: CASSTNRDRNTEAFF.